This T cell receptor beta chain was sequenced in a study of Graves' ophthalmopathy and Graves' hyperthyroidism. The CDR3 is 16 residues long. Trimming shortened V by 0 bases and J by 8 bases, and 14 bases separated the two germline ends. CDR1 and CDR2 from the germline V gene are MNHNS and SASEGT. This clonotype has at least ten counts. Its antigen is currently unknown. Amplified TCR beta CDR3 regions were obtained using RNA transcripts as template. Scientists carried out first-round RT-PCR using HTBI primers and then a second-round multiplex PCR. TCRdb passed the multiplex PCR reads through MiXCR, listing each CDR3 protein once. The sample shows roughly 400,000 distinct CDR3 sequences, 15% of them seen only once. Study-level results: Between ophthalmopathy and stable hyperthyroidism, a 13-signature model drew a separation with nearly 90% sensitivity and less than 83% specificity.

Sample: peripheral blood. The V call is TRBV6-1, the J call TRBJ1-6; D is unclear. This receptor was taken from a woman in her late teens or twenties with stable Graves' hyperthyroidism. CDR3 coding DNA: TGTGCCAGCAGTGAAGCGTCGGGCCGTAATGATTCACCCCTCCACTTT. Translating it yields CASSEASGRNDSPLHF.